One sample yielded the 17 T cell receptor beta chains listed below, sequenced in a study of blood T cell repertoires in COVID-19 (dated by TCRdb to the early 2020s). Library preparation was by the immunoSEQ multiplex PCR assay. TCRdb carries this immuneACCESS record with in-frame sequences only. Its versions omit some clonotypes, under half of them owing to an unresolved V gene in the studies checked, with the rest unexplained. The table for this sample lists roughly 180,000 clones; 81% of them were counted only once. About 10% of the sample is in the top ten clones. The sequencing input was peripheral blood. The receptors originated from a woman aged 40 to 55 with COVID-19, enrolled during active disease.

This clone was recorded a few times. Other DNA sequences from this sample encode an identical CDR3 as well. The chain links TRBV5-6 to TRBJ1-5; D gene uncertain. Germline lookup yields CDR1 SGHDT and CDR2 YYEEEE. The CDR3 loop spans 12 amino acids. Deletions cut 5 bases from V and 0 bases from J, with 3 bases between. The DNA of the CDR3 is TGTGCCAGCAGTATTAGCAATCAGCCCCAGCATTTT. Its protein product is CASSISNQPQHF.

The chain is built from TRBV28 and TRBJ1-2, with no clear D. Germline V lookup: CDR1 MDHEN, CDR2 SYDVKM. Trimming cost V 2 bases and J 6 bases, with 10 bases left between them. The CDR3 has 13 residues. The CDR3 here is CASSLPEFNGYTF. CDR3 in DNA: TGTGCCAGCAGTTTACCCGAGTTCAATGGCTACACCTTC.

The chain employs TRBV11-2 and TRBJ1-3; a possible D gene is TRBD1 (5 bases). V was cut by 3 bases and J by 5 bases, with 14 bases left in between. The CDR3 totals 15 residues. The germline gives CDR1 SGHAT, CDR2 FQNNGV. The DNA of the CDR3 is TGTGCCAGCAGCTTTTTCAGACAGAAGAGAAACACCATATATTTT. Translated, it gives CASSFFRQKRNTIYF.

The CDR3 region is CSVDGAAGKTQYF. The CDR3 DNA reads TGCAGCGTTGATGGGGCAGCAGGAAAGACCCAGTACTTC. The chain links TRBV29-1 to TRBJ2-5; TRBD1 is a possible D gene (5 bases). Trimming pared 3 bases from V and 6 bases from J, leaving 14 bases between. The CDR3 runs 13 residues. Germline CDR1 reads SQVTM; CDR2 reads ANQGSEA.

This clone was seen only once. The chain is built from TRBV6-5 and TRBJ2-1, with 12 bases lining up with TRBD2. Germline CDR1 MNHEY, CDR2 SVGAGI. CDR3 length: 15 residues. V lost 5 bases, J lost 7 bases, and 6 bases stayed unmatched. DNA of the CDR3: TGTGCCAGCAGTACGACTAGCGGGAGAGGTAATGAGCAGTTCTTC. As protein: CASSTTSGRGNEQFF.

V gene TRBV19 combines with J gene TRBJ1-6; 7 nucleotides line up with TRBD1. V trimming: 10 bases; J trimming: 8 bases; junction bases outside the gene matches: 5. This CDR3 is 12 amino acids long. The germline V gene encodes CDR1 LNHDA and CDR2 SQIVND (reference sequence). CDR3 in amino acids: CATRQGYSPLHF. As DNA, the CDR3 is TGTGCCACCCGACAGGGTTATTCACCCCTCCACTTT.

V is TRBV10-1 and J is TRBJ2-2, with 10 bases matching TRBD2. The length of the CDR3 is 17 residues. After removal of 0 bases from V and 4 bases from J, the junction contained 5 bases not matched to a gene. Germline V CDR1 and CDR2: WNHNN, SYGVQD (reference sequence). For the CDR3, the DNA is TGCGCCAGCAGTGAGTCGGTACTAGCGGGATCCACCGGGGAGCTGTTTTTT. It is translated as CASSESVLAGSTGELFF.

The chain joins TRBV9 to TRBJ1-3, with D unclear. Germline V gene data show CDR1 as SGDLS and CDR2 as YYNGEE. CDR3 size: 15 residues. V was pared by 0 bases and J by 0 bases, with 7 bases between. The CDR3 nucleotides read TGTGCCAGCAGCGTAGAGAGCATCTCTGGAAACACCATATATTTT. This encodes CASSVESISGNTIYF.

The genes are TRBV30 and TRBJ2-3; tentatively, D is TRBD2 (5 bases). This CDR3 spans 12 amino acids. V lost 3 bases and J lost 4, with 8 bases in between. CDR1 and CDR2 from the germline V gene are GTSNPN and SVGIG (reference sequence). CDR3 bases: TGTGCCTGGAGCCTCGGGGCAGATACGCAGTATTTT. It codes for CAWSLGADTQYF.

This chain joins TRBV5-5 and TRBJ1-4; possible D gene TRBD1, 5 bases. CDR1 is SGHKS, CDR2 YYEKEE, per germline (reference sequence). V gave up 0 bases and J gave up 5 bases, with 14 bases separating them. This CDR3 comprises 16 residues. The CDR3, as DNA: TGTGCCAGCAGCTTGGATGGTCGGGGGATAAATGAAAAACTGTTTTTT. Its translation: CASSLDGRGINEKLFF.

The CDR3 nucleotides read TGTGCCAGCAGTAAACAGGGCTTCTCCCAAGAGACCCAGTACTTC. Amino acids: CASSKQGFSQETQYF. This chain uses TRBV28 with TRBJ2-5; tentative D call: TRBD1 (6 bases). Trimming stripped 5 bases from V and 1 base from J, with 14 bases between. CDR3 length: 15 residues. Germline CDR1 MDHEN, CDR2 SYDVKM.

The V and J genes are TRBV29-1 and TRBJ2-3; a weak D match, TRBD2 (5 bases). V was trimmed by 1 base and J by 1 base, leaving 12 bases between them. Looked up from germline, CDR1 is SQVTM and CDR2 is ANQGSEA. The CDR3 has 15 residues. CDR3 nucleotides: TGCAGCGTTGAAGGGCGGAGGACCCGCACAGATACGCAGTATTTT. Amino acid sequence: CSVEGRRTRTDTQYF.

This sequence joins TRBV12-3 or TRBV12-4 and TRBJ1-5, with D maybe TRBD1 (6 bases). The CDR3 spans 12 residues. The ends were cut back, 6 bases at V and 4 bases at J, with 7 bases in the middle. The CDR3 DNA sequence: TGTGCCAGCAGCGGACAGAATCAGCCCCAGCATTTT. Amino acids: CASSGQNQPQHF.

Points on this clone: Other DNA sequences from this sample encode an identical CDR3 as well. The V gene is TRBV18, the J gene TRBJ1-5; maybe TRBD1 (6 bases). Germline V gene data show CDR1 as KGHSH and CDR2 as LQKENI. The CDR3 runs to 14 residues. V was shortened by 3 bases and J by 1 base, with 7 bases between the two germline ends. CDR3: CASSPQGSNQPQHF. CDR3 bases: TGTGCCAGCTCACCCCAGGGGAGCAATCAGCCCCAGCATTTT. Combining the CDR3 with reference TRBV18 and TRBJ1-5 gives the whole variable domain NAGVMQNPRHLVRRRGQEARLRCSPMKGHSHVYWYRQLPEEGLKFMVYLQKENIIDESGMPKERFSAEFPKEGPSILRIQQVVRGDSAAYFCASSPQGSNQPQHFGDGTRLSIL.

V and J are TRBV5-8 and TRBJ2-3, with TRBD1 matching over 8 bases. Germline CDR1 is SGHTS and CDR2 is YDEGEE. V was clipped by 4 bases and J by 9 bases; unmatched bases: 13. This CDR3 spans 15 amino acids. CDR3 nucleotides: TGTGCCAGCAGCATACCCGGGACAGGCTGGTTGACGCAGTATTTT. This gives the protein CASSIPGTGWLTQYF.

The gene calls are TRBV27 and TRBJ2-6; no definite D call. The CDR3 loop spans 17 amino acids. The V and J ends lost 2 bases and 0 bases respectively, with 11 bases between them. CDR1 and CDR2 (germline): MNHEY, SMNVEV (reference sequence). The CDR3 sequence: CASSLEFGVSGANVLTF. The CDR3 DNA follows: TGTGCCAGCAGTTTAGAGTTCGGAGTCTCTGGGGCCAACGTCCTGACTTTC. The entire variable domain, with the rest obtained from reference TRBV27 and TRBJ2-6, is as follows: EAQVTQNPRYLITVTGKKLTVTCSQNMNHEYMSWYRQDPGLGLRQIYYSMNVEVTDKGDVPEGYKVSRKEKRNFPLILESPSPNQTSLYFCASSLEFGVSGANVLTFGAGSRLTVL.

This clone was seen a single time. This sequence joins TRBV15 and TRBJ2-1, with a tentative D call TRBD2 (5 bases). The germline V gene has CDR1 LNHNV and CDR2 YYDKDF (reference sequence). V dropped 5 bases and J dropped 0 bases, with 14 bases sitting between them. The CDR3 runs 16 residues. The CDR3 coding sequence is TGTGCCACCAGCGATAAGCGGTGGAGCTCCTACAATGAGCAGTTCTTC. Its protein is CATSDKRWSSYNEQFF.